The 23 T cell receptor beta chains below come from one sample, sequenced in a study of T cell changes during pregnancy in multiple sclerosis (dated by TCRdb to the late 2010s). Library construction relied on the immunoSEQ multiplex PCR assay. Imported from immuneACCESS, the table was reduced by TCRdb to in-frame sequences with V and J called. These copies leave out some clones; in studies compared against another copy, an unresolved V gene accounts for under half, and the cause of the remainder is not known. This sample lists 56,000 or so clones; approximately 92% were detected once. The top ten clonotypes cover less than 0.85% of the sample. The sequencing used CD4+ T cells from peripheral blood mononuclear cells, collected in the third trimester of pregnancy. Receptors originate from a female donor with multiple sclerosis, enrolled in a pregnancy study.

The V and J genes are TRBV7-2 and TRBJ2-7; 7 bases fit TRBD2. Per germline, CDR1 SGHTA and CDR2 FQGNSA. V gave up 1 base and J gave up 5 bases; unmatched junction bases: 20. The CDR3 loop spans 19 amino acids. This CDR3 reads CASSLVGGFGSGGFDEQYF. The CDR3 DNA sequence: TGTGCCAGCAGCTTAGTAGGCGGATTTGGGTCGGGAGGATTTGACGAGCAGTACTTC.

V is TRBV4-2 and J is TRBJ2-3; TRBD1 aligns across 9 bases. CDR1 is LGHNA and CDR2 is YNFKEQ in the germline V gene. The CDR3 covers 17 residues. V dropped 2 bases and J dropped 1; count of bases not matched to a gene: 7. Here the CDR3 reads CASSQNGRDRGTDTQYF. The CDR3 DNA sequence: TGTGCCAGCAGCCAAAACGGACGGGACAGGGGCACAGATACGCAGTATTTT.

This chain links TRBV19 with TRBJ2-7; D gene ambiguous. The germline CDR1 and CDR2 sequences are LNHDA and SQIVND (reference sequence). CDR3 length: 14 residues. V was clipped by 1 base and J by 3 bases, with 10 bases between them. CDR3 region: CASSIVGDIYEQYF. In DNA, the CDR3 is TGTGCCAGTAGTATAGTGGGCGACATCTACGAGCAGTACTTC.

V usage is TRBV6-6 and J usage is TRBJ1-1; weak D call: TRBD1 (6 bases). The V gene lost 5 bases and the J gene lost 4 bases, with 14 bases spanning the gap. CDR3 length equals 14 residues. Germline V gives CDR1 MNHNY, CDR2 SVGAGI (reference sequence). The CDR3 DNA follows: TGTGCCAGCAGTCCCAGGGGAGTAGGCACTGAAGCTTTCTTT. It yields the protein CASSPRGVGTEAFF.

V gene TRBV6-1 combines with J gene TRBJ1-5; 8 bases map to TRBD1. CDR1 is MNHNS and CDR2 is SASEGT in the germline V gene. The trim removed 4 bases at V and 0 bases at J, leaving 2 bases unmatched. The CDR3 runs to 15 residues. The CDR3 here is CASSGTGNSNQPQHF. In DNA form, the CDR3 reads TGTGCCAGCAGTGGGACAGGGAATAGCAATCAGCCCCAGCATTTT.

This rearrangement joins TRBV28 to TRBJ2-2, with D hard to call. The CDR3 has 14 amino acids. Trimming pared 2 bases from V and 6 bases from J, leaving 10 bases between. Germline CDR1 and CDR2: MDHEN and SYDVKM. CDR3 in amino acids: CASSLPTDPGELFF. The DNA of the CDR3 is TGTGCCAGCAGTTTACCCACAGACCCCGGGGAGCTGTTTTTT.

The rearrangement links TRBV6-6 to TRBJ2-5; 13 bases fit TRBD2. The trim removed 5 bases at V and 2 bases at J, leaving 5 bases unmatched. The CDR3 sequence is 16 residues long. Germline CDR1 is MNHNY and CDR2 is SVGAGI (reference sequence). The CDR3 sequence is CASSRTSGGPQETQYF. The DNA of the CDR3 is TGTGCCAGCAGTCGGACTAGCGGGGGACCACAAGAGACCCAGTACTTC.

This clone has a single count. CDR3 nucleotides: TGTGCCAGCTCATCCAATCAGATTCTAGCGGGGAACACCGGGGAGCTGTTTTTT. Its protein product is CASSSNQILAGNTGELFF. This chain connects TRBV18 to TRBJ2-2; TRBD2 aligns across 8 bases. Germline V CDR1 and CDR2: KGHSH, LQKENI. CDR3 length: 18 amino acids. J was trimmed by 1 base and V by 5 bases; bases with no gene match: 12.

The V gene is TRBV18, the J gene TRBJ1-4; TRBD1 might be the D (6 bases). CDR3 length: 18 amino acids. V was trimmed by 2 bases and J by 8 bases, leaving 24 bases between them. Germline loops: CDR1 KGHSH, CDR2 LQKENI. CDR3 nucleotide sequence: TGTGCCAGCTCACCAGTCGGGGCAGGGTCCTTTCAGGGGGAAAAACTGTTTTTT. Its translation: CASSPVGAGSFQGEKLFF.

V is TRBV30 and J is TRBJ2-7, with TRBD2 matching over 7 bases. CDR1 and CDR2 (germline): GTSNPN, SVGIG (reference sequence). The CDR3 spans 17 residues. Trimming at V came to 0 bases and at J to 6 bases, leaving 17 bases not matched to a gene. The CDR3 reads CAWSVSGGAGASIEQYF. DNA for the CDR3: TGTGCCTGGAGTGTATCGGGTGGGGCGGGAGCTTCCATCGAGCAGTACTTC.

The chain employs TRBV7-2 and TRBJ2-2; D unclear. Trimming cost V 1 base and J 0 bases, with 9 bases left between them. The CDR3 runs to 16 residues. Germline assignment: CDR1 SGHTA and CDR2 FQGNSA. CDR3 protein: CASSLDGGPNTGELFF. CDR3 bases: TGTGCCAGCAGCTTAGACGGCGGTCCGAACACCGGGGAGCTGTTTTTT.

The chain recombines TRBV4-2 with TRBJ1-4; 7 positions agree with TRBD1. Germline V CDR1 and CDR2: LGHNA, YNFKEQ. This CDR3 region has 15 residues. The V gene end was trimmed by 3 bases and the J gene end by 5 bases; junction bases not matched to a gene: 6. In DNA, the CDR3 is TGTGCCAGCAGCCACAGGACAGGAGAGAATGAAAAACTGTTTTTT. Protein sequence: CASSHRTGENEKLFF.

The V and J genes are TRBV28 and TRBJ1-5, with 7 bases lining up with TRBD1. The length of the CDR3 is 20 residues. V was clipped by 0 bases and J by 7 bases; unmatched bases: 21. The germline V gene has CDR1 MDHEN and CDR2 SYDVKM. In nucleotides, the CDR3 is TGTGCCAGCAGTTTATGGAACAGGGGAACTGCCGAGCGCAAGGGGCAGCCCCAGCATTTT. Translated, it gives CASSLWNRGTAERKGQPQHF.

The V and J genes are TRBV7-2 and TRBJ2-3, with 10 positions matching TRBD2. V was clipped by 5 bases and J by 6 bases; unmatched bases: 8. CDR3 length: 15 residues. Germline CDR1 SGHTA, CDR2 FQGNSA. The chain's CDR3 is CASSHRPSGSDTQYF. DNA of the CDR3: TGTGCCAGCAGCCACCGCCCTAGCGGGAGTGATACGCAGTATTTT.

The genes are TRBV4-3 and TRBJ2-1; 10 bases map to TRBD2. The CDR3 is 18 residues long. Germline V gene sequence: CDR1 LGHNA, CDR2 YSLEER. V was pared by 0 bases and J by 4 bases, with 9 bases of the junction left unmatched. CDR3 sequence reads: CASSQDILAGQYYNEQFF. DNA for the CDR3: TGCGCCAGCAGCCAAGATATACTAGCGGGGCAATATTACAATGAGCAGTTCTTC.

This clone was seen a handful of times. The V gene is TRBV6-5, the J gene TRBJ2-1; 10 bases match TRBD2. Germline trimming cut 7 bases from V and 9 bases from J; bases unmatched to any gene: 12. Germline V gene sequence: CDR1 MNHEY, CDR2 SVGAGI. CDR3 length: 15 amino acids. The CDR3 DNA sequence: TGTGCCAGCAAAGGAACACTAGCGGGAATGAGTGAGCAGTTCTTC. Amino acid sequence: CASKGTLAGMSEQFF.

The chain carries TRBV7-3 and TRBJ2-1; TRBD2 aligns across 8 bases. The CDR3 has 17 residues. V was clipped by 2 bases and J by 7 bases; unmatched bases: 13. Looked up from germline, CDR1 is SGHTA and CDR2 is FQGTGA. CDR3 in DNA: TGTGCCAGCAGCTTAGGGACTAGGGGGACCTTTTCTAATGAGCAGTTCTTC. Protein product: CASSLGTRGTFSNEQFF.

CDR3 residues: CASSINGGTGEAFF. CDR3 nucleotide sequence: TGTGCCAGTAGTATAAATGGCGGAACAGGTGAAGCTTTCTTT. The chain links TRBV19 to TRBJ1-1; perhaps TRBD1 as D (5 bases). CDR1 and CDR2 from the germline V gene are LNHDA and SQIVND (reference sequence). Between the trimmed V and J ends, which lost 2 bases and 7 bases, there was a span of 14 bases. The CDR3 loop spans 14 amino acids.

This clone was detected only a few times. The junction shows a germline mismatch at one end, possibly a read error. The V call is TRBV23-1, the J call TRBJ1-5; 9 nucleotides match TRBD1. TRBV23-1 is sorted into the ORF group, with uncertain function. The CDR3 spans 14 residues. CDR3 sequence: CASSRTGGKQPQHF. CDR3 sequence (DNA): TGCGCCAGCAGTCGCACAGGGGGCAAGCAGCCCCAGCATTTT.

The chain is built from TRBV6-6 and TRBJ2-7, with D perhaps TRBD2 (6 bases). CDR1 and CDR2 (germline): MNHNY, SVGAGI (reference sequence). The length of the CDR3 is 14 residues. Trimming removed 4 bases from V and 4 bases from J, with 14 bases in between. CDR3 bases: TGTGCCAGCAGTTCGGGGGACCCGTATTACGAGCAGTACTTC. Translated: CASSSGDPYYEQYF.

The CDR3 DNA is TGTGCCAGTACCACTAGCGGGAGGAGGTACAATGAGCAGTTCTTC. It translates to CASTTSGRRYNEQFF. The chain links TRBV19 to TRBJ2-1, with 12 bases fitting TRBD2. CDR1 LNHDA and CDR2 SQIVND come from the germline V gene (reference sequence). With V trimmed by 7 bases and J by 4 bases, 5 bases remained unmatched. This CDR3 contains 15 residues.

This chain joins TRBV23-1 and TRBJ2-2; 8 nucleotides match TRBD1. TRBV23-1 carries the ORF label, with uncertain function. After removal of 2 bases from V and 2 bases from J, the junction contained 7 bases not matched to a gene. The CDR3 sequence is 17 residues long. The CDR3 bases are TGCGCCAGCAGTCAACCGCCCAGGGGGCGCAACACCGGGGAGCTGTTTTTT. It codes for CASSQPPRGRNTGELFF.

The rearrangement uses TRBV7-6 and TRBJ2-1; D might be TRBD1 (5 bases). CDR1 is SGHVS, CDR2 FNYEAQ, per germline. This CDR3 has 17 amino acids. Trimming shortened V by 5 bases and J by 5 bases, and 22 bases separated the two germline ends. In DNA form, the CDR3 reads TGTGCCAGCAGCCCTATGACAGCACCTATGCTAAACAATGAGCAGTTCTTC. As protein: CASSPMTAPMLNNEQFF.